These T cell receptor beta chains were read from a single sample in a study of siplizumab effects on memory and regulatory T cells. The repertoire was sequenced with immunoSEQ multiplex PCR; TCRdb's copy has only in-frame clones and lacks some. The sample yields 99,000 or so clones, approximately 94% seen once. Input material: CD4+ T cells sorted from blood. These receptors were taken from a human donor in good health. The CDR3 runs from the conserved cysteine through the conserved F or W. D genes are given only for firm matches. Rows give clone size only sometimes, using once, few, many, or a class for an expanded clone.

once	.	TRBV19	TRBJ2-7	TGTGCCAGTAGCATACCGGGTAAGGGGTACGAGCAGTACTTC	CASSIPGKGYEQYF
.	.	TRBV18	TRBJ2-3	TGTGCCAGCTCACCTGGAGATACGCAGTATTTT	CASSPGDTQYF
.	TRBD1	TRBV15	TRBJ1-5	TGTGCCACCAGCAGAGACAGGGGGCACCAGCCCCAGCATTTT	CATSRDRGHQPQHF
.	TRBD1	TRBV19	TRBJ1-5	TGTGCCAGCCATACGGGACAGGGGGATCAGCCCCAGCATTTT	CASHTGQGDQPQHF
.	.	TRBV11-2	TRBJ1-2	TGTGCCAGCAGCTTAGTGTCGGGGACGGACTATGGCTACACCTTC	CASSLVSGTDYGYTF
.	.	TRBV19	TRBJ2-3	TGTGCCAGTAGTATAGACGGGACAAATACGCAGTATTTT	CASSIDGTNTQYF
.	.	TRBV12-2	TRBJ2-1	TGTGCAAGTCGCTTAGTCCGGACTAGCGGGAGCTCCTACAATGAGCAGTTCTTC	CASRLVRTSGSSYNEQFF
.	.	TRBV4-1	TRBJ1-2	TGCGCCAGCAGCCAACCCGTGGCAGGGGCTAACTATGGCTACACCTTC	CASSQPVAGANYGYTF
.	TRBD2	TRBV19	TRBJ2-3	TGTGCCAGTACTTCCCACGCCCAGCGGGATGAATCGCAGTATTTT	CASTSHAQRDESQYF
.	.	TRBV7-2	TRBJ2-3	TGTGCCAGCAGCTTAGGAGGCGTTCGGGCAGGGTCAGATACGCAGTATTTT	CASSLGGVRAGSDTQYF
.	.	TRBV30	TRBJ1-1	TGTGCCTGGAGGAAAGGACAGAACACTGAAGCTTTCTTT	CAWRKGQNTEAFF
.	.	TRBV4-2	TRBJ2-7	TGTGCCAGCAGCCAAGCTCACACAAGCTCCTACGAGCAGTACTTC	CASSQAHTSSYEQYF
.	.	TRBV30	TRBJ1-1	TGTGCCTGGAGCCCCGGGACTGAAGCTTTCTTT	CAWSPGTEAFF
.	TRBD1	TRBV7-9	TRBJ1-6	TGTGCCAGCAGGGGGCGGGGACAGGGCTCACCCCTCCACTTT	CASRGRGQGSPLHF
.	.	TRBV18	TRBJ1-3	TGTGCCAGCTCACCACAGTTGTCTGGGGAATTCTCTGGAAACACCATATATTTT	CASSPQLSGEFSGNTIYF
.	.	TRBV14	TRBJ1-5	TGTGCCAGCAGCCTGCTGAGAATCAATCAGCCCCAGCATTTT	CASSLLRINQPQHF
.	.	TRBV6-6	TRBJ2-3	TGTGCCAGCAGTTACGGAACGGGGGGCTCCACAGATACGCAGTATTTT	CASSYGTGGSTDTQYF
.	.	TRBV6-5	TRBJ1-2	TGTGCCAGCAGCCGCACCGGCGGAAACTATGGCTACACCTTC	CASSRTGGNYGYTF
.	TRBD2	TRBV5-1	TRBJ2-3	TGCGCCAGCAGCTTGGGACTAGCGGGGGTAGATACGCAGTATTTT	CASSLGLAGVDTQYF
.	.	TRBV7-9	TRBJ2-5	TGTGCCAGCAGTCGACCTCGAGCGAACCAAGAGACCCAGTACTTC	CASSRPRANQETQYF
.	.	TRBV15	TRBJ1-4	TGTGCCACCAGCACCCGGACCGAAAAACTGTTTTTT	CATSTRTEKLFF
.	.	TRBV19	TRBJ1-4	TGTGCCAGTAGTTTGGGTGTAGTCTCTCAACGAAAACTGTTTTTT	CASSLGVVSQRKLFF
once	.	TRBV18	TRBJ1-5	TGTGCCAGCTCACCAATTAAAGGGACTCGGCCCCAGCATTTT	CASSPIKGTRPQHF
.	.	TRBV19	TRBJ1-3	TGTGCCAGTAGGGAGGCAGCCCAAACGCGAAACACCATATATTTT	CASREAAQTRNTIYF
.	.	TRBV30	TRBJ2-5	TGTGCCTGGAGTGTACTCAGGAAAGAGACCCAGTACTTC	CAWSVLRKETQYF
.	TRBD1	TRBV15	TRBJ2-7	TGTGCCACCAGTACTCGACAGGGGGCGCGACGGCAGTACTTC	CATSTRQGARRQYF
.	TRBD1	TRBV6-5	TRBJ1-4	TGTGCCAGCAGTTCCTCCGGGACAGGCTATGAAAAACTGTTTTTT	CASSSSGTGYEKLFF
.	.	TRBV11-1	TRBJ2-7	TGTGCCAGCAGCCGGGGAAGTTCCTACGAGCAGTACTTC	CASSRGSSYEQYF
.	.	TRBV6-6	TRBJ1-2	TGTGCCACCGGGGGACTGGTTGTTCGAGGCTATGGCTACACCTTC	CATGGLVVRGYGYTF
.	.	TRBV5-1	TRBJ2-5	TGCGCCAGCAGCTGGGAACCCTTCCAAGAGACCCAGTACTTC	CASSWEPFQETQYF
.	.	TRBV12-5	TRBJ2-7	TGTGCTAGTGGTTTGTCCCTACAGGTATACGAGCAGTACTTC	CASGLSLQVYEQYF
.	.	TRBV7-9	TRBJ2-5	TGTGCCAGCAGCCCCGGGATACTGGGGCAAGAGACCCAGTACTTC	CASSPGILGQETQYF
.	TRBD2	TRBV6-5	TRBJ2-5	TGTGCCAGCAGTTCAGGACTAGCGGGAAAAGAGACCCAGTACTTC	CASSSGLAGKETQYF
.	TRBD1	TRBV6-5	TRBJ1-2	TGTGCCAGCAGTTCCTCGACAGGGTGGTCAAAGGGCTACACCTTC	CASSSSTGWSKGYTF
.	.	TRBV7-2	TRBJ2-1	TGTGCCAGCAGCCTCCGCAGGGGACATGAGCAGTTCTTC	CASSLRRGHEQFF
.	.	TRBV6-7	TRBJ2-2	TGTGCCAGCAAAATTAACCCGGACCCCAACACCGGGGAGCTGTTTTTT	CASKINPDPNTGELFF
.	.	TRBV27	TRBJ2-2	TGTGCCAGCACTCGACTAGATCGGAAAACCGGGGAGCTGTTTTTT	CASTRLDRKTGELFF
.	.	TRBV5-4	TRBJ2-1	TGTGCCAGCAGCCACCCGGGCAGGGACTCCTACAATGAGCAGTTCTTC	CASSHPGRDSYNEQFF
.	.	TRBV7-6	TRBJ2-5	TGTGCCAGCAGCTTAGGACGGGAACTCCAAGAGACCCAGTACTTC	CASSLGRELQETQYF
.	.	TRBV2	TRBJ2-5	TGTGCCAGCAGATGGACTACCAAAGAGACCCAGTACTTC	CASRWTTKETQYF
few	TRBD1	TRBV27	TRBJ1-1	TGTGCCAGCAGTGCGCTAGACAGGGGAACTGAAGCTTTCTTT	CASSALDRGTEAFF
few	.	TRBV18	TRBJ1-1	TGTGCCAGCTCACAAGCGCAGGGAAACACTGAAGCTTTCTTT	CASSQAQGNTEAFF
.	.	TRBV23-1	TRBJ2-7	TGCGCCAGCCCCCCTCCGCCGCAGGGATACGAGCAGTACTTC	CASPPPPQGYEQYF
.	.	TRBV19	TRBJ1-6	TGTGCCAGTAGCCGCAGGGGCCACTATAATTCACCCCTCCACTTT	CASSRRGHYNSPLHF
.	.	TRBV30	TRBJ1-2	TGTGCCTGGAAGCAGAGTAACTATGGCTACACCTTC	CAWKQSNYGYTF
.	TRBD1	TRBV5-4	TRBJ1-2	TGTGCCAGCAGCTCGTGGACAGGCTCGGGCTACACCTTC	CASSSWTGSGYTF
.	TRBD1	TRBV5-1	TRBJ1-3	TGCGCCAGCAGCAGGGGACAGGTCTCTGGAAACACCATATATTTT	CASSRGQVSGNTIYF
.	.	TRBV19	TRBJ1-1	TGTGCCAGTAGTATAGATCTATGGAGGGGTGAAGCTTTCTTT	CASSIDLWRGEAFF
.	.	TRBV5-1	TRBJ2-5	TGCGCCAGCAGCCCGGGAACGACTATACCCCAAGAGACCCAGTACTTC	CASSPGTTIPQETQYF
.	TRBD1	TRBV14	TRBJ1-3	TGTGCCAGCAGCCACAACCGTCAGGGGGGACGCGGAAACACCATATATTTT	CASSHNRQGGRGNTIYF
.	.	TRBV11-3	TRBJ2-7	TGTGCCAGCAGCTTAGAAGGGCTCGAGCAGTACTTC	CASSLEGLEQYF
.	.	TRBV7-8	TRBJ2-7	TGTGCCAGCAGCTTGACAGACTACGAGCAGTACTTC	CASSLTDYEQYF
.	TRBD1	TRBV11-2	TRBJ1-3	TGTGCCAGCAGCTTAACCGGACAGGGGATGGACACCATATATTTT	CASSLTGQGMDTIYF
.	TRBD1	TRBV25-1	TRBJ1-2	TGTGCCAGCAGTGGGACAGGGTTAAATGGCTACACCTTC	CASSGTGLNGYTF
.	.	TRBV30	TRBJ1-2	TGTGCCTGGAGTGGGGGGCAGGTTAATGGCTACACCTTC	CAWSGGQVNGYTF
.	.	TRBV5-1	TRBJ2-7	TGCGCCAGCAGCTTGGGGCGAAGGGGCTCCTACGAGCAGTACTTC	CASSLGRRGSYEQYF
.	.	TRBV2	TRBJ2-1	TGTGCCAGCAGATCCCCCGGGACAACCAACCCCAATGAGCAGTTCTTC	CASRSPGTTNPNEQFF
.	TRBD1	TRBV7-3	TRBJ2-2	TGTGCCACACGTCTAACAGGGGGTAACACCGGGGAGCTGTTTTTT	CATRLTGGNTGELFF
once	TRBD2	TRBV19	TRBJ2-1	TGTGCCAGTATCGGGGTAGCGGGGGCGGAAAATGAGCAGTTCTTC	CASIGVAGAENEQFF
.	.	TRBV2	TRBJ1-3	TGTGCCAGCAGTGAAGTCGTACCGGGAAACACCATATATTTT	CASSEVVPGNTIYF